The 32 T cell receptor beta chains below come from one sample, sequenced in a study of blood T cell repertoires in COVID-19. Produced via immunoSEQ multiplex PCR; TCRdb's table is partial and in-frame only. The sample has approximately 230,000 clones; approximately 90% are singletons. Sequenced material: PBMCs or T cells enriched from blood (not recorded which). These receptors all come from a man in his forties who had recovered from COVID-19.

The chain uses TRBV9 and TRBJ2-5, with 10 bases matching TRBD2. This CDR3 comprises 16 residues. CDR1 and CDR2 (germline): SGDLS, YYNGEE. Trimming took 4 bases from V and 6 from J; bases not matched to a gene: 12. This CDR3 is CASSPMSGGATKTQYF. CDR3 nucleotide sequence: TGTGCCAGCAGCCCTATGAGCGGGGGGGCGACTAAGACCCAGTACTTC.

The CDR3 loop reads CAISETTGGYTEAFF. The CDR3 nucleotides read TGTGCCATCAGTGAGACGACAGGGGGCTACACTGAAGCTTTCTTT. This chain uses TRBV10-3 with TRBJ1-1, with 10 nucleotides matching TRBD1. Trimming took 2 bases from V and 3 from J; bases not matched to a gene: 3. This CDR3 region has 15 residues. In germline, CDR1 is ENHRY, CDR2 SYGVKD.

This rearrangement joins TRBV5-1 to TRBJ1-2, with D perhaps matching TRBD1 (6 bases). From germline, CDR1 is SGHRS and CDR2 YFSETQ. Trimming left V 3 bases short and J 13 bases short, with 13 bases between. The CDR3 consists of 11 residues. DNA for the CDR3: TGCGCCAGCAGCTCTACGGGACAAACCACCTTC. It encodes CASSSTGQTTF.

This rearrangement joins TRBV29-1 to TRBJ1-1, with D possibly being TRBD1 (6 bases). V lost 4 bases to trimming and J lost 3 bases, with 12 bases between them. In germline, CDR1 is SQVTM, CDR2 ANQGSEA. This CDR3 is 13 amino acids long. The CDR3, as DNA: TGCAGCGTTGGGGCGGGGGGCGACACTGAAGCTTTCTTT. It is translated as CSVGAGGDTEAFF.

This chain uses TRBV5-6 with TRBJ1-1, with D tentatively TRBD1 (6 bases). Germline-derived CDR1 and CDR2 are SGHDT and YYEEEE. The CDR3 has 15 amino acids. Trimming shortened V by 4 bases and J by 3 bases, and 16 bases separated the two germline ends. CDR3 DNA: TGTGCCAGCAGCAGGCTACAGGGTGTGGACACTGAAGCTTTCTTT. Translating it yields CASSRLQGVDTEAFF. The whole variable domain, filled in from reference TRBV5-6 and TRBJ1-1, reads DAGVTQSPTHLIKTRGQQVTLRCSPKSGHDTVSWYQQALGQGPQFIFQYYEEEERQRGNFPDRFSGHQFPNYSSELNVNALLLGDSALYLCASSRLQGVDTEAFFGQGTRLTVV.

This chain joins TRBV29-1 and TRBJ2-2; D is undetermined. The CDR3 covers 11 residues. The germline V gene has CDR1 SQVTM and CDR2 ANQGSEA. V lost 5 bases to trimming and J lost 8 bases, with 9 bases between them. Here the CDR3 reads CSVKRSGELFF. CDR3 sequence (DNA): TGCAGCGTTAAGCGTTCTGGGGAGCTGTTTTTT.

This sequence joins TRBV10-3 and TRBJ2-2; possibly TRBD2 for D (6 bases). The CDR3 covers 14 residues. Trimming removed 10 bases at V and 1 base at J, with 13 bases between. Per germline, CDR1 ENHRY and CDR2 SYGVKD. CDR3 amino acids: CATSGRGNTGELFF. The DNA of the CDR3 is TGTGCCACCTCGGGGCGGGGGAACACCGGGGAGCTGTTTTTT.

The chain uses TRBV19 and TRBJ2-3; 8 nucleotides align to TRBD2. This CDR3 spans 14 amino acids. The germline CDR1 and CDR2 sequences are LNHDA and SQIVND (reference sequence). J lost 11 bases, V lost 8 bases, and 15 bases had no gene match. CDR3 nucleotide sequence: TGTGCCAGTGGTAGCGGGGAGTATTTAGAGGTGCAGTATTTT. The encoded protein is CASGSGEYLEVQYF. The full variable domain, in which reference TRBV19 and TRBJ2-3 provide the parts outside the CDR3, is DGGITQSPKYLFRKEGQNVTLSCEQNLNHDAMYWYRQDPGQGLRLIYYSQIVNDFQKGDIAEGYSVSREKKESFPLTVTSAQKNPTAFYLCASGSGEYLEVQYFGPGTRLTVL.

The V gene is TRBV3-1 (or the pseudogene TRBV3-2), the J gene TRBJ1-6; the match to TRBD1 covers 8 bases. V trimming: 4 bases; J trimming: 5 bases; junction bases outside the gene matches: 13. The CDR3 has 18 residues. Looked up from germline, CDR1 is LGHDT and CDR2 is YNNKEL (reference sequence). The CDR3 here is CASSRGQGMGTDNSPLHF. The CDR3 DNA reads TGTGCCAGCAGCCGCGGACAGGGTATGGGGACCGATAATTCACCCCTCCACTTT.

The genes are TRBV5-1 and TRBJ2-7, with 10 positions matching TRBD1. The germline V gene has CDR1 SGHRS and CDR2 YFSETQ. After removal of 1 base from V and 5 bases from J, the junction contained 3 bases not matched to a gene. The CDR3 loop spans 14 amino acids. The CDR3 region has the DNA TGCGCCAGCAGCTTGTGGACAGGGGGGGACGAGCAGTACTTC. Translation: CASSLWTGGDEQYF. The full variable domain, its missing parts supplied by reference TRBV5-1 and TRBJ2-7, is KAGVTQTPRYLIKTRGQQVTLSCSPISGHRSVSWYQQTPGQGLQFLFEYFSETQRNKGNFPGRFSGRQFSNSRSEMNVSTLELGDSALYLCASSLWTGGDEQYFGPGTRLTVT.

The CDR3 sequence: CASSIQGANEKLFF. The CDR3 region has the DNA TGTGCCAGCAGTATACAGGGGGCTAATGAAAAACTGTTTTTT. V gene TRBV2 combines with J gene TRBJ1-4; 8 bases align to TRBD1. CDR1 is SNHLY, CDR2 FYNNEI, per germline. V was clipped by 5 bases and J by 3 bases; unmatched bases: 2. The CDR3 runs 14 residues. The full variable domain, rest sourced from reference TRBV2 and TRBJ1-4, is EPEVTQTPSHQVTQMGQEVILRCVPISNHLYFYWYRQILGQKVEFLVSFYNNEISEKSEIFDDQFSVERPDGSNFTLKIRSTKLEDSAMYFCASSIQGANEKLFFGSGTQLSVL.

The CDR3 DNA is TGTGCCAGCAGTGTCCGACAGGCCACTAACCTCTACGAGCAGTACTTC. This codes for CASSVRQATNLYEQYF. The chain employs TRBV6-4 and TRBJ2-7, with D maybe TRBD1 (6 bases). V shed 4 bases and J shed 3 bases, with 19 bases lying between them. CDR3 length equals 16 residues. CDR1 and CDR2 from the germline V gene are MRHNA and SNTAGT.

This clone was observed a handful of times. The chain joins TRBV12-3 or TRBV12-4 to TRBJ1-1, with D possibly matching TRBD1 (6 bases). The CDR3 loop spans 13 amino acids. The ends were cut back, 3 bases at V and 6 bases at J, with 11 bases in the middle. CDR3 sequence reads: CASSFRGAPEAFF. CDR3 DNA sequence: TGTGCCAGCAGTTTTCGGGGGGCCCCTGAAGCTTTCTTT.

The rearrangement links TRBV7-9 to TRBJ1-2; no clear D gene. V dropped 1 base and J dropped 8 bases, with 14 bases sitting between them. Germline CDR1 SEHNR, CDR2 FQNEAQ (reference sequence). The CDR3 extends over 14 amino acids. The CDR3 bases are TGTGCCAGCAGCTTAGAATCCGGACTCGGGGGCTACACCTTC. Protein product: CASSLESGLGGYTF.

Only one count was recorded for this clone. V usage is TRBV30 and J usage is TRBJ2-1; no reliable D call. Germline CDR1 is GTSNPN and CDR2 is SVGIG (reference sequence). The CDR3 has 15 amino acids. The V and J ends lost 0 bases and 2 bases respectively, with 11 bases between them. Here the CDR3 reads CAWSVIRRPYNEQFF. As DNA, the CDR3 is TGTGCCTGGAGTGTAATAAGGCGGCCCTACAATGAGCAGTTCTTC.

The CDR3 bases are TGTGCCAGCACAAGTTTAGGACAGACCTACAATGAGCAGTTCTTC. This sequence encodes CASTSLGQTYNEQFF. The chain has TRBV27 and TRBJ2-1, with TRBD1 as a possible D gene (6 bases). The CDR3 contains 15 residues. The V gene's germline CDR1 is MNHEY and CDR2 SMNVEV (reference sequence). Trimming removed 7 bases at V and 2 bases at J, with 15 bases between.

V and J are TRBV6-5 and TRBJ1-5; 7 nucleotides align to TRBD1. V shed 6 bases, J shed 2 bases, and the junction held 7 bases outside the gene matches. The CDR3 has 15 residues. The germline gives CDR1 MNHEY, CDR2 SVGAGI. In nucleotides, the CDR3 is TGTGCCAGCAGGGCACAGGGGTGGGGCAATCAGCCCCAGCATTTT. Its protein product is CASRAQGWGNQPQHF.

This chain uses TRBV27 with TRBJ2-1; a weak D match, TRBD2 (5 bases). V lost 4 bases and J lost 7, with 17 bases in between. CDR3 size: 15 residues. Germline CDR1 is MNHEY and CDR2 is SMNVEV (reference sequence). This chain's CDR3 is CASSSGLGPGNEQFF. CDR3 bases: TGTGCCAGCAGTTCCGGTTTAGGGCCGGGGAATGAGCAGTTCTTC.

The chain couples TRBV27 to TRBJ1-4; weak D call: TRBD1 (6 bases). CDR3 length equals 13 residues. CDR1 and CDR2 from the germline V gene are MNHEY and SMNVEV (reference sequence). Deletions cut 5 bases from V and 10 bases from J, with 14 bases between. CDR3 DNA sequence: TGTGCCAGCAGTGAACAGGGTGAGGGAAAACTGTTTTTT. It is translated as CASSEQGEGKLFF.

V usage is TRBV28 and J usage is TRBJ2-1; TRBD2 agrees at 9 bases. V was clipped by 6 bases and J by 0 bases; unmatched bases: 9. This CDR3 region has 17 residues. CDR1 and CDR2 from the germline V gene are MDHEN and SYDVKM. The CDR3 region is CASRGGTSTSSYNEQFF. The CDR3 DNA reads TGTGCCAGCAGGGGGGGGACTAGCACGAGCTCCTACAATGAGCAGTTCTTC.

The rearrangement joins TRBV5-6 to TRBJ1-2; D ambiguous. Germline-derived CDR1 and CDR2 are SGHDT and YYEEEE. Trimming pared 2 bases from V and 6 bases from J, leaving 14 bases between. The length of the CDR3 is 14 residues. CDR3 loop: CASSFFRVSDGYTF. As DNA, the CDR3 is TGTGCCAGCAGCTTTTTTCGGGTATCGGATGGCTACACCTTC.

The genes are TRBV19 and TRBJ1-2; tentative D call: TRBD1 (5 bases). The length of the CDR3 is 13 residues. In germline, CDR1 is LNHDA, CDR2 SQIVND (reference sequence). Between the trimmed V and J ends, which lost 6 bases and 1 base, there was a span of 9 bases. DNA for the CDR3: TGTGCCAGTAGCCCGGGACTTAACTATGGCTACACCTTC. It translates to CASSPGLNYGYTF.

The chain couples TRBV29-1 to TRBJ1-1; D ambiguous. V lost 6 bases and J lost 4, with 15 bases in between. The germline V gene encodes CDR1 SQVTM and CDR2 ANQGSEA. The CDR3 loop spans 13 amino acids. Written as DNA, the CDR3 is TGCAGCGTAGCCATCGCCCCCGTCACTGAAGCTTTCTTT. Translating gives CSVAIAPVTEAFF.

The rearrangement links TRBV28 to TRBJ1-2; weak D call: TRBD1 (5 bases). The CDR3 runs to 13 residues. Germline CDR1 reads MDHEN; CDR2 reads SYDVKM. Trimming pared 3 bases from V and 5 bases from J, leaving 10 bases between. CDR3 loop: CASSFTTAYGYTF. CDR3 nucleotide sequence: TGTGCCAGCAGTTTTACGACAGCGTATGGCTACACCTTC.

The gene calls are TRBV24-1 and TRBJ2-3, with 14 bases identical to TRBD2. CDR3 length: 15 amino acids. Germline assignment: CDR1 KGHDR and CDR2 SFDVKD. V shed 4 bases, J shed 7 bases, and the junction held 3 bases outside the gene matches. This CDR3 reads CATSETSGGANTQYF. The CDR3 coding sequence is TGTGCCACCAGTGAGACTAGCGGGGGGGCTAATACGCAGTATTTT.

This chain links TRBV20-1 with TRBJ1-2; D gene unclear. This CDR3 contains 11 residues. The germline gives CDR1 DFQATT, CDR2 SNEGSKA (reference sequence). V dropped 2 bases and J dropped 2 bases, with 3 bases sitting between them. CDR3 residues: CSARQNYGYTF. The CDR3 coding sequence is TGCAGTGCTAGACAGAACTATGGCTACACCTTC.

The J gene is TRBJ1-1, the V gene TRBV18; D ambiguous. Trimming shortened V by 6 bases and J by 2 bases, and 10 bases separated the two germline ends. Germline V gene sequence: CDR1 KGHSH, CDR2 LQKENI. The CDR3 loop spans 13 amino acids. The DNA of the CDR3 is TGTGCCAGCTCGTCCCCACACAACACTGAAGCTTTCTTT. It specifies CASSSPHNTEAFF.

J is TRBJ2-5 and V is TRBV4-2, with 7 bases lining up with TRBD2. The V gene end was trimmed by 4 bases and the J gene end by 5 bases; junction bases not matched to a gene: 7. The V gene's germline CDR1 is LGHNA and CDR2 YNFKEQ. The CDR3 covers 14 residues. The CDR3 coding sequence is TGTGCCAGCAGCCCCTCCATGGGAGGGGAGACCCAGTACTTC. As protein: CASSPSMGGETQYF.

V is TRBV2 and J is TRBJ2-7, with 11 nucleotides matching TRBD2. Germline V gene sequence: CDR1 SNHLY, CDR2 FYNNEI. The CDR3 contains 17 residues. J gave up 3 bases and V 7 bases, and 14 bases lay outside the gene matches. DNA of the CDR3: TGTGCCAGCAATGTCTGGATTAGCGGGGGGGCGGTCTACGAGCAGTACTTC. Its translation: CASNVWISGGAVYEQYF.

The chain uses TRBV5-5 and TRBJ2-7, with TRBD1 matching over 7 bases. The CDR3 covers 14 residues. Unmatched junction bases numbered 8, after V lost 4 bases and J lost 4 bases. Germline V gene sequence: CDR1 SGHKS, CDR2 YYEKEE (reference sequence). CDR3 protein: CASSPGTAYYEQYF. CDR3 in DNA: TGTGCCAGCAGCCCAGGGACAGCCTATTACGAGCAGTACTTC.

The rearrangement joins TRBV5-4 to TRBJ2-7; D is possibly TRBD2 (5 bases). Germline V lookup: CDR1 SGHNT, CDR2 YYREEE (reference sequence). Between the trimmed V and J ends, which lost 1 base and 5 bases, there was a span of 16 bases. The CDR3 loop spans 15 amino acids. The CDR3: CASSLKGLARNEQYF. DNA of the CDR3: TGTGCCAGCAGCTTGAAAGGCCTAGCTAGAAACGAGCAGTACTTC.

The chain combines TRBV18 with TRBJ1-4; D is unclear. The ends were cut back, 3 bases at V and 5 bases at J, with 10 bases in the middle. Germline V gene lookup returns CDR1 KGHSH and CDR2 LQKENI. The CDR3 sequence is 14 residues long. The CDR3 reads CASSPNTRNEKLFF. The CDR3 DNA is TGTGCCAGCTCACCGAATACTCGGAATGAAAAACTGTTTTTT.